This T cell receptor beta chain was sequenced in a study of tumour-infiltrating T cells in Burkitt lymphoma. Study in general: This cohort included all epidemiological subtypes of Burkitt lymphoma.

This clone appeared a few times. Generated by immunoSEQ multiplex PCR, the TCRdb table keeps only in-frame clones and is missing some. This table holds under 2,500 clones, roughly 14% found once. The CDR3 has 15 amino acids. Trimming took off 6 bases at V and 4 bases at J, with 15 bases between the two ends. Germline-derived CDR1 and CDR2 are SEHNR and FQNEAQ (reference sequence). The sample comprised tumor tissue. This chain uses TRBV7-9 with TRBJ2-2; tentatively, D is TRBD1 or TRBD2 (5 bases each). The TCR originated in a human donor with Burkitt lymphoma. Here the CDR3 DNA reads TGTGCCAGCAGTGCGGCAGGGAGAGGCACCGGGGAGCTGTTTTTT. Translating gives CASSAAGRGTGELFF.